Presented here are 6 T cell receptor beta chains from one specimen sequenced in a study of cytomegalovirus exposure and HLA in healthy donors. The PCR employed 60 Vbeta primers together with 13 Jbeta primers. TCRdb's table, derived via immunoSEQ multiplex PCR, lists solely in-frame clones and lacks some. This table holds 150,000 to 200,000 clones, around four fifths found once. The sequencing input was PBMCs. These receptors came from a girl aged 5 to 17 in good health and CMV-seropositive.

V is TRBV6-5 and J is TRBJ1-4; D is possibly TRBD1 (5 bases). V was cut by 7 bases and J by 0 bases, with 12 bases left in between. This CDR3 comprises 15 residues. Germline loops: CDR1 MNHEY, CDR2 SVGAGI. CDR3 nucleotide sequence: TGTGCCAGCACCAAAGACAGCTCAACTAATGAAAAACTGTTTTTT. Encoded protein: CASTKDSSTNEKLFF.

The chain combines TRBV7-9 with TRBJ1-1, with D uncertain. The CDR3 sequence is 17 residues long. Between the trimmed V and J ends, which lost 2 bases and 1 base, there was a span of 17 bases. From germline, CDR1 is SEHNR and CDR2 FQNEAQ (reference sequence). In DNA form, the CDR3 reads TGTGCCAGCAGCTTACTCTCGGGTTTACGGGAGAACACTGAAGCTTTCTTT. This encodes CASSLLSGLRENTEAFF.

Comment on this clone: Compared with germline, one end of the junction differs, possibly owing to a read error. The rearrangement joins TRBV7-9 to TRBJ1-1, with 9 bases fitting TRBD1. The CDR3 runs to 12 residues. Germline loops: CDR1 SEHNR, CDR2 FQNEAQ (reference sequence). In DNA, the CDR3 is TGTTCCAGCAGCTCCGGGACAGGGCGCGCTTTCTTT. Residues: CSSSSGTGRAFF. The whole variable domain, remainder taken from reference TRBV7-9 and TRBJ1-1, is DTGVSQNPRHKITKRGQNVTFRCDPISEHNRLYWYRQTLGQGPEFLTYFQNEAQLEKSRLLSDRFSAERPKGSFSTLEIQRTEQGDSAMYLCSSSSGTGRAFFGQGTRLTVV.

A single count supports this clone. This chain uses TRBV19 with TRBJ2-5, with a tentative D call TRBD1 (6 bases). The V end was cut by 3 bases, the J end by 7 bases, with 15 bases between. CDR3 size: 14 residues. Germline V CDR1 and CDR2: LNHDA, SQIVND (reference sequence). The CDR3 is CASSMRQGQATQYF. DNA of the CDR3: TGTGCCAGTAGTATGAGGCAGGGGCAGGCGACCCAGTACTTC.

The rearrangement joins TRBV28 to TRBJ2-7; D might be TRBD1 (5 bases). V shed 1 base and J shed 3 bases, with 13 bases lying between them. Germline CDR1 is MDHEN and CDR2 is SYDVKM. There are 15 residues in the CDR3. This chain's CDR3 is CASSLYGGARYEQYF. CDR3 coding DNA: TGTGCCAGCAGTTTATACGGTGGGGCGCGCTACGAGCAGTACTTC.

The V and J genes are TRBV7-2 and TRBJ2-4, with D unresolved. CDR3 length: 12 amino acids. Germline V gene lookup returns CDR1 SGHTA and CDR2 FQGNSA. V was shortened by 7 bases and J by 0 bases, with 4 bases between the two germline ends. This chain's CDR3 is CASTIAKNIQYF. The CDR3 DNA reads TGTGCCAGCACCATAGCCAAAAACATTCAGTACTTC.